The 9 T cell receptor beta chains below all came from one sample that was sequenced in a study of CD8+ T cells in alopecia areata. Once RNA had been extracted, it was reverse transcribed into cDNA to act as the sequencing template. Some clones are missing from TCRdb's copy, which holds only in-frame ones; the method was immunoSEQ multiplex PCR. The sample has a few hundred thousand clones, 45% to 70% seen once. The sequenced material came from CD8+ T cells sorted from blood. The source of these receptors is a human donor in good health.

The chain recombines TRBV19 with TRBJ1-2, with D perhaps matching TRBD1 (6 bases). Between the trimmed V and J ends, which lost 6 bases and 3 bases, there was a span of 17 bases. The CDR3 length is 15 residues. CDR1 is LNHDA, CDR2 SQIVND, per germline (reference sequence). CDR3 in DNA: TGTGCCAGTAGCCCCGGGGGGCCTCGGGACTATGGCTACACCTTC. The encoded protein is CASSPGGPRDYGYTF.

In its sample, this clone was seen a few times. The chain employs TRBV21-1 and TRBJ2-7; the table names TRBD1, a call not compared with the DNA. TRBV21-1 is a recognized pseudogene. The CDR3 extends over 12 amino acids. CDR3 sequence reads: CASSKVRTGGYV. CDR3 DNA sequence: TGTGCCAGCAGCAAAGTTCGGACAGGGGGCTATGTC.

In this sample, this clone turned up a few times. The rearrangement joins TRBV29-1 to TRBJ1-2; D gene unclear. The V end lost 0 bases, the J end lost 2 bases, and 13 bases lay between the germline ends. CDR1 and CDR2 (germline): SQVTM, ANQGSEA. The CDR3 sequence is 15 residues long. This CDR3 is CSVEEVGLKNYGYTF. Written as DNA, the CDR3 is TGCAGCGTTGAAGAAGTCGGCCTAAAGAACTATGGCTACACCTTC.

There are a few counts of this clone. This sample includes further DNA sequences coding for the same CDR3. This rearrangement joins TRBV7-9 to TRBJ2-3; D uncertain. The CDR3 loop spans 13 amino acids. V was clipped by 3 bases and J by 2 bases, with 6 bases between them. Looked up from germline, CDR1 is SEHNR and CDR2 is FQNEAQ (reference sequence). Here the CDR3 reads CASSLGSTDTQYF. The CDR3 coding sequence is TGTGCCAGCAGCTTGGGTTCCACAGATACGCAGTATTTT.

This clone was observed a few times. The chain couples TRBV21-1 to TRBJ2-7. TRBV21-1 is a pseudogene. This CDR3 contains 14 residues. The chain's CDR3 is CASSKYSSSYEQYF. The CDR3 DNA reads TGTGCCAGCAGCAAATACTCCAGCTCCTACGAGCAGTACTTC.

This chain connects TRBV6-5 to TRBJ2-1; the D gene is possibly TRBD1 (5 bases). The CDR3 loop spans 13 amino acids. Trimming removed 3 bases at V and 7 bases at J, with 10 bases between. The germline V gene encodes CDR1 MNHEY and CDR2 SVGAGI. CDR3 residues: CASSYGQGNEQFF. DNA for the CDR3: TGTGCCAGCAGTTATGGGCAGGGAAATGAGCAGTTCTTC.

CDR3 in amino acids: CASSLSITDTQYF. The CDR3, as DNA: TGTGCCAGCAGTTTAAGCATCACAGATACGCAGTATTTT. The gene calls are TRBV27 and TRBJ2-3; no clear D. Germline CDR1 MNHEY, CDR2 SMNVEV (reference sequence). This CDR3 contains 13 residues. V was pared by 2 bases and J by 2 bases, with 5 bases between.

This clone was counted ten times or more. The chain recombines TRBV28 with TRBJ2-7; D remains ambiguous. The V end was cut by 4 bases, the J end by 7 bases, with 11 bases between. The CDR3 runs 12 residues. Per germline, CDR1 MDHEN and CDR2 SYDVKM. CDR3 protein: CASSSLEEEQYF. DNA for the CDR3: TGTGCCAGCAGTTCCCTCGAAGAGGAGCAGTACTTC.

This chain links TRBV4-3 with TRBJ1-6, with D unclear. Germline CDR1 LGHNA, CDR2 YSLEER. The CDR3 consists of 15 residues. Trimming removed 4 bases from V and 6 bases from J, with 13 bases in between. The CDR3 here is CASSPYASANSPLHF. The CDR3 DNA follows: TGCGCCAGCAGCCCGTACGCCAGCGCTAATTCACCCCTCCACTTT.